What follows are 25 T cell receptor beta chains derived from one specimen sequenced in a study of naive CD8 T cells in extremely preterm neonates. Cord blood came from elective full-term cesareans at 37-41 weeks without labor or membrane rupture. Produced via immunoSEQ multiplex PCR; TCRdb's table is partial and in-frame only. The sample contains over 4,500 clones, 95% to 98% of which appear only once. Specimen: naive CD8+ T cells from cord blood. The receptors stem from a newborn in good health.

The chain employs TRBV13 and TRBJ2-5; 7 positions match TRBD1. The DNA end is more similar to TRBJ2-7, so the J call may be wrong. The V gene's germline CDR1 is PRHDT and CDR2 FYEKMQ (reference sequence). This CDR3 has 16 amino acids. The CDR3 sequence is CASSLVGPGGDYEQYF. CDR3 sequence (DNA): TGTGCCAGCAGCTTAGTAGGTCCAGGGGGAGACTACGAGCAGTACTTC.

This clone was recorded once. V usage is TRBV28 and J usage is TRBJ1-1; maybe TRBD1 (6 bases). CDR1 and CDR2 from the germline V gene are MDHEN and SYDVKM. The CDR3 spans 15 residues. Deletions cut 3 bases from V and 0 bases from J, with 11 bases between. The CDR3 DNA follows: TGTGCCAGCAGTTTCCGACAGGAAATGAACACTGAAGCTTTCTTT. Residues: CASSFRQEMNTEAFF.

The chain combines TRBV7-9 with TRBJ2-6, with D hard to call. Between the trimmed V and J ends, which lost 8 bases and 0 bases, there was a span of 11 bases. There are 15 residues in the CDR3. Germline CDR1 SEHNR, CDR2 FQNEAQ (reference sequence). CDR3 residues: CASEDGGSGANVLTF. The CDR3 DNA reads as TGTGCCAGCGAGGATGGTGGCTCTGGGGCCAACGTCCTGACTTTC. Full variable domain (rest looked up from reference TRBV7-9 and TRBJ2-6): DTGVSQNPRHKITKRGQNVTFRCDPISEHNRLYWYRQTLGQGPEFLTYFQNEAQLEKSRLLSDRFSAERPKGSFSTLEIQRTEQGDSAMYLCASEDGGSGANVLTFGAGSRLTVL.

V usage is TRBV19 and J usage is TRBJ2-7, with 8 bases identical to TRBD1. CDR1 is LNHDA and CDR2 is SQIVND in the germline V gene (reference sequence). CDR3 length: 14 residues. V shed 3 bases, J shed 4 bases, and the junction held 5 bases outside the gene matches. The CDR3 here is CASSIQGQAYEQYF. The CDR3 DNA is TGTGCCAGTAGTATTCAGGGACAGGCTTACGAGCAGTACTTC.

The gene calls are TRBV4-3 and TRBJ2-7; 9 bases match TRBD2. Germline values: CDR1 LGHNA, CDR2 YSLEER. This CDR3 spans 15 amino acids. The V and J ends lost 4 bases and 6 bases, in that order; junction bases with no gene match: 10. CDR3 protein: CASSPLGLARGEQYF. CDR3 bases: TGCGCCAGCAGCCCCCTTGGACTAGCGAGAGGCGAGCAGTACTTC.

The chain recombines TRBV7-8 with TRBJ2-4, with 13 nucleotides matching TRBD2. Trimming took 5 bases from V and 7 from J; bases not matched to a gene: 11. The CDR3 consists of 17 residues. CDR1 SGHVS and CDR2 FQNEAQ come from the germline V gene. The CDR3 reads CASSLPTSGGARNIQYF. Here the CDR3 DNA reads TGTGCCAGCAGCCTCCCCACTAGCGGGGGGGCTCGGAACATTCAGTACTTC.

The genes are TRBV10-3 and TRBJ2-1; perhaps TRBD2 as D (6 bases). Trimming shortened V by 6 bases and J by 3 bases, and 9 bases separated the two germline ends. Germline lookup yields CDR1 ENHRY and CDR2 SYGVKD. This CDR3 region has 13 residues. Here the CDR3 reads CAISLGGYNEQFF. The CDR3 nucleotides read TGTGCCATCAGCCTCGGGGGCTACAATGAGCAGTTCTTC.

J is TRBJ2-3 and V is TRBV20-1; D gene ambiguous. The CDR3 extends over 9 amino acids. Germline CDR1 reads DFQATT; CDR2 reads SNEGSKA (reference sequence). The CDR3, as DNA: TGCAAAGCGTCAGATACGCAGTATTTT. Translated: CKASDTQYF.

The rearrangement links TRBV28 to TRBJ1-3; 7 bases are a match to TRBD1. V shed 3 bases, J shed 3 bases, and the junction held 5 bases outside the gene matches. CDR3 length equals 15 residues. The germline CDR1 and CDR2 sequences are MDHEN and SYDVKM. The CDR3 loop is CASSLTGLGGNTIYF. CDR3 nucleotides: TGTGCCAGCAGTTTGACAGGGCTAGGTGGAAACACCATATATTTT.

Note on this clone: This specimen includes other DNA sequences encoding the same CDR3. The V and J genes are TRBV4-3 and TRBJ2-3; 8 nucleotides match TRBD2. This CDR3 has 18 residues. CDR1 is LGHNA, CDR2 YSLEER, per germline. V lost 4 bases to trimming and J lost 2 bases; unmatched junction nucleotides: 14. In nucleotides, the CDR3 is TGCGCCAGCAGCCTATTTACTAGCGGACCATATCCCACAGATACGCAGTATTTT. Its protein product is CASSLFTSGPYPTDTQYF.

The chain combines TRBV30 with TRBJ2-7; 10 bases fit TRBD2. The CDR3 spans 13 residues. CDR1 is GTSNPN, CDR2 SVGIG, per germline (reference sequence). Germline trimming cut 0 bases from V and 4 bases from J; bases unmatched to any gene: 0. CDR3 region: CAWSVAGGYEQYF. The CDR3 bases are TGTGCCTGGAGTGTAGCGGGAGGGTACGAGCAGTACTTC.

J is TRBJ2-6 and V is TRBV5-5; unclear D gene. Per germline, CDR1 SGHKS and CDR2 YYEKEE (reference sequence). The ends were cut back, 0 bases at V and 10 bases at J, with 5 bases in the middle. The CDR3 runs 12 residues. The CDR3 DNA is TGTGCCAGCAGCTTGGTATCGAACGTCCTGACTTTC. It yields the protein CASSLVSNVLTF.

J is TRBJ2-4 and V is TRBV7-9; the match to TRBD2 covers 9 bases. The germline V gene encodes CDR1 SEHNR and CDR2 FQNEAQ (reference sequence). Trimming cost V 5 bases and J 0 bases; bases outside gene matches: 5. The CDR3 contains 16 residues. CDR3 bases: TGTGCCAGCAGCAAGACTAGCGGCCTAGCCAAAAACATTCAGTACTTC. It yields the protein CASSKTSGLAKNIQYF.

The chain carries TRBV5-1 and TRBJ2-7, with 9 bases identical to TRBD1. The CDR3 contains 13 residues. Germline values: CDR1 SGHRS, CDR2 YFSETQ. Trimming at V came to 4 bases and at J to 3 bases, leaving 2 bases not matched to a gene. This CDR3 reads CASSPTGGYEQYF. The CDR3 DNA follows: TGCGCCAGCAGCCCGACAGGGGGCTACGAGCAGTACTTC.

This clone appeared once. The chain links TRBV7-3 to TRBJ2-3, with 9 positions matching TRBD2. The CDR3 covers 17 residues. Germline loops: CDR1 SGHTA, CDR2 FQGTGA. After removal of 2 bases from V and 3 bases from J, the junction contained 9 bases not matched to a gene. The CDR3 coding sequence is TGTGCCAGCAGCTTACAAAGGATTAGCGGGAGTACAGATACGCAGTATTTT. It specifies CASSLQRISGSTDTQYF.

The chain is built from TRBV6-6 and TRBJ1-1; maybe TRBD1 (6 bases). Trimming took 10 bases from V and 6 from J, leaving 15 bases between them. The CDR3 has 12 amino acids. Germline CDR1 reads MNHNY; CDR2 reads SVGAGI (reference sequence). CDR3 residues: CATEDSRAEAFF. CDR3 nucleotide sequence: TGTGCCACCGAGGACAGTCGGGCTGAAGCTTTCTTT.

As DNA, the CDR3 is TGTGCCAGTAGTATAGGGAGGAACACTGAAGCTTTCTTT. Translation gives CASSIGRNTEAFF. This chain connects TRBV19 to TRBJ1-1; D unclear. Germline V CDR1 and CDR2: LNHDA, SQIVND (reference sequence). V was cut by 1 base and J by 1 base, with 4 bases left in between. The CDR3 covers 13 residues.

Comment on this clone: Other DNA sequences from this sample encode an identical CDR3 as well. Written as DNA, the CDR3 is TGTGCCAGTAGTATCGGGGACAGAAACTATGGCTACACCTTC. Encoded protein: CASSIGDRNYGYTF. This chain links TRBV19 with TRBJ1-2; 7 bases fit TRBD1. Unmatched junction bases numbered 3, after V lost 3 bases and J lost 2 bases. This CDR3 has 14 residues. Germline values: CDR1 LNHDA, CDR2 SQIVND (reference sequence). The full variable domain, in which reference TRBV19 and TRBJ1-2 provide the parts outside the CDR3, is DGGITQSPKYLFRKEGQNVTLSCEQNLNHDAMYWYRQDPGQGLRLIYYSQIVNDFQKGDIAEGYSVSREKKESFPLTVTSAQKNPTAFYLCASSIGDRNYGYTFGSGTRLTVV.

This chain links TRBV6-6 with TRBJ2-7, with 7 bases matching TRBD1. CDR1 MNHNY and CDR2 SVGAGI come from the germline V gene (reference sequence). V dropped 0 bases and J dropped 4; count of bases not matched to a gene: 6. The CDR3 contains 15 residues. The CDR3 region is CASSYSGQALYEQYF. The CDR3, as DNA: TGTGCCAGCAGTTACTCAGGACAGGCATTATACGAGCAGTACTTC.

Written as DNA, the CDR3 is TGCGCCAGCAGCCTTAGGACAGGGGGCCAAGAGACCCAGTACTTC. This translates into CASSLRTGGQETQYF. The J gene is TRBJ2-5, the V gene TRBV4-1; 10 bases align to TRBD1. The CDR3 has 15 amino acids. Germline V gene sequence: CDR1 MGHRA, CDR2 YSYEKL. Losses at the gene ends were 4 bases for V and 1 base for J; bases not matched to a gene: 3.

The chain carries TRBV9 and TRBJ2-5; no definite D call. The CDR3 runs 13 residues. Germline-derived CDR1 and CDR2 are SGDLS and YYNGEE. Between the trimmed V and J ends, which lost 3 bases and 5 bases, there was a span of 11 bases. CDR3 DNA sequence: TGTGCCAGCAGCGAATATCCCTCGGAGACCCAGTACTTC. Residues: CASSEYPSETQYF. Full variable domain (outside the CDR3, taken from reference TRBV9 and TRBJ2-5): DSGVTQTPKHLITATGQRVTLRCSPRSGDLSVYWYQQSLDQGLQFLIQYYNGEERAKGNILERFSAQQFPDLHSELNLSSLELGDSALYFCASSEYPSETQYFGPGTRLLVL.

The CDR3 reads CATSRDRGATDTQYF. The CDR3 DNA sequence: TGTGCCACCAGCAGAGACAGGGGCGCTACAGATACGCAGTATTTT. This chain connects TRBV15 to TRBJ2-3; D perhaps matches TRBD1 (6 bases). CDR1 is LNHNV and CDR2 is YYDKDF in the germline V gene (reference sequence). Trimming shortened V by 0 bases and J by 3 bases, and 10 bases separated the two germline ends. The CDR3 has 15 amino acids.

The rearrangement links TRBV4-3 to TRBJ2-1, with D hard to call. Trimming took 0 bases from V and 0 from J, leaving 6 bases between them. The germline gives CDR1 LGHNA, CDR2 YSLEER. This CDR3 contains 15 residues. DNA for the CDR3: TGCGCCAGCAGCCAAGACCAATTCTCCTACAATGAGCAGTTCTTC. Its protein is CASSQDQFSYNEQFF.

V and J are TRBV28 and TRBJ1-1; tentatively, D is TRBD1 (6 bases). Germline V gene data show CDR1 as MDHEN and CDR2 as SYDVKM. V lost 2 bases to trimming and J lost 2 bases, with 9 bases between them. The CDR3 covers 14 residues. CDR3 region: CASSLPGQNTEAFF. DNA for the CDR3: TGTGCCAGCAGTTTACCGGGACAAAACACTGAAGCTTTCTTT.

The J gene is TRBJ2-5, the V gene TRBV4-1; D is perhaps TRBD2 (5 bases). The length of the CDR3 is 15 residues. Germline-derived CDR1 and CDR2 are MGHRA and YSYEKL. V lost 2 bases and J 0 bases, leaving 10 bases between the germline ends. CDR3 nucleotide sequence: TGCGCCAGCAGCCAATATTGGAGGTACCAAGAGACCCAGTACTTC. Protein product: CASSQYWRYQETQYF.